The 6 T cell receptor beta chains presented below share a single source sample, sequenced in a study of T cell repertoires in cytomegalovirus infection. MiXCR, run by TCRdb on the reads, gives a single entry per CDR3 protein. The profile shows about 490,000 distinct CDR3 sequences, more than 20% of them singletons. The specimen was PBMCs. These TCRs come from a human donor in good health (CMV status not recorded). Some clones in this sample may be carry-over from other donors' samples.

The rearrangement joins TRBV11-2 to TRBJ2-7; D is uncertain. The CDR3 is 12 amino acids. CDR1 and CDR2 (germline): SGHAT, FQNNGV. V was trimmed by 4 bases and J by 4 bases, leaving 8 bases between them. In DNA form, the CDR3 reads TGTGCCAGCAGCTCCCTAGAATACGAGCAGTACGTC. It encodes CASSSLEYEQYV.

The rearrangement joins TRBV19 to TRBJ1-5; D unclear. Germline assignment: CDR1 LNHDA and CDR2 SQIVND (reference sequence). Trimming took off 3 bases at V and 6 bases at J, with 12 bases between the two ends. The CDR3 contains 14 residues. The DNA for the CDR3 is TGTGCCAGTAGTATCTCTGGGGATGGTCAGCCCCAGCATTTT. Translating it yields CASSISGDGQPQHF.

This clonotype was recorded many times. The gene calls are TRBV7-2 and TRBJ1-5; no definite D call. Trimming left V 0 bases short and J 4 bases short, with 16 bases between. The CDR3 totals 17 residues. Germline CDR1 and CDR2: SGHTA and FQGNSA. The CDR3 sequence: CASSLASYTGGNQPQHF. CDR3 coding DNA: TGTGCCAGCAGCTTAGCCTCTTACACTGGAGGTAATCAGCCCCAGCATTTT. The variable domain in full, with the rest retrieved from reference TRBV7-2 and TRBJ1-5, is GAGVSQSPSNKVTEKGKDVELRCDPISGHTALYWYRQSLGQGLEFLIYFQGNSAPDKSGLPSDRFSAERTGGSVSTLTIQRTQQEDSAVYLCASSLASYTGGNQPQHFGDGTRLSIL.

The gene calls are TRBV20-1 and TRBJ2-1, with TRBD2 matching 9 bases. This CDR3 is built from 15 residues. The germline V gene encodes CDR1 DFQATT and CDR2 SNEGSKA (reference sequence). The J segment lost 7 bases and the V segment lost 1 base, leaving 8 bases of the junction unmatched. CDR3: CSARGGAGGQNEQFF. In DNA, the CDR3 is TGCAGTGCTAGAGGGGGGGCGGGAGGGCAAAATGAGCAGTTCTTC.

CDR3 region: CASSLRQGATDTQYF. Here the CDR3 DNA reads TGTGCCAGTAGTCTGAGACAGGGGGCCACAGATACGCAGTATTTT. The chain combines TRBV19 with TRBJ2-3, with 10 nucleotides matching TRBD1. V gave up 5 bases and J gave up 2 bases; unmatched junction bases: 4. The CDR3 runs 15 residues. Germline V gene sequence: CDR1 LNHDA, CDR2 SQIVND (reference sequence).

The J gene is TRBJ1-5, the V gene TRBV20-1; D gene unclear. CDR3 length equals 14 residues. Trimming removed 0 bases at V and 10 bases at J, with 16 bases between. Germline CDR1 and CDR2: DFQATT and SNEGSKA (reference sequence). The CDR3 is CSARDWRPGVPQHF. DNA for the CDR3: TGCAGTGCTAGAGATTGGAGGCCCGGAGTCCCCCAGCATTTT.